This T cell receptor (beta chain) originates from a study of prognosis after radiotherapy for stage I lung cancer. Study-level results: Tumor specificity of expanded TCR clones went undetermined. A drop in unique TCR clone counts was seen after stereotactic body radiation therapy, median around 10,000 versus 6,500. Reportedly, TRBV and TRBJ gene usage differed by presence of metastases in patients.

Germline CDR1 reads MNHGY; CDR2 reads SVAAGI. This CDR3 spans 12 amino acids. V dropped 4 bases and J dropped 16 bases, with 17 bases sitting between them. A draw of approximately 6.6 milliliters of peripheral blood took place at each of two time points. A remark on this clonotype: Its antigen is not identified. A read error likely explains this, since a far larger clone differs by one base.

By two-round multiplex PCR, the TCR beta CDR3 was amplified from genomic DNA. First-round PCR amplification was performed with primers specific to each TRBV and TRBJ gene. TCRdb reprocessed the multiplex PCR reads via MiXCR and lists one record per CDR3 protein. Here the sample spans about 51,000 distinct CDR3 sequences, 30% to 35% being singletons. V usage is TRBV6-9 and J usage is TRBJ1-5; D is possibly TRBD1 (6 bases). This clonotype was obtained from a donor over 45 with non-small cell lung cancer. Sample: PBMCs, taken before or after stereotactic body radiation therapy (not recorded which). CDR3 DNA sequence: TGTGCCAGCAGTTCTCGACAGTGCAGGGGACATTTT. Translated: CASSSRQCRGHF.